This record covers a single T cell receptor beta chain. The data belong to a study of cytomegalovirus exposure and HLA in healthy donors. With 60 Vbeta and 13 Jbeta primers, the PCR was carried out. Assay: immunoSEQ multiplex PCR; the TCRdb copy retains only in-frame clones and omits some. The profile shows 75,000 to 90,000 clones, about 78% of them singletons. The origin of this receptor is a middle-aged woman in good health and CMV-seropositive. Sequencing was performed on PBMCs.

CDR3 in amino acids: CATEGGSYEQYF. The CDR3 DNA reads as TGTGCCACCGAGGGAGGGTCCTACGAGCAGTACTTC. J is TRBJ2-7 and V is TRBV10-3; 7 positions match TRBD2. The V gene's germline CDR1 is ENHRY and CDR2 SYGVKD. The CDR3 has 12 amino acids. The junction had 4 bases not matched to a gene; V was cut back by 10 bases and J by 1 base.